The clone carrying this TCR beta chain turned up a few times. TCRdb re-called the 5' RACE reads with MiXCR, one entry per CDR3 protein. The sample shows some 27,000 distinct CDR3 sequences, about 4.6% of them seen only once. This sample is part of a study of early T cells in non-severe SARS-CoV-2 infection. CDR3 length: 16 amino acids. The germline gives CDR1 SGHTA, CDR2 FQGTGA. V trimming: 5 bases; J trimming: 11 bases; junction bases outside the gene matches: 11. The TCR was taken from an adult who was a healthcare worker with PCR-confirmed SARS-CoV-2 infection or an uninfected control (not recorded which). V usage is TRBV7-3 and J usage is TRBJ2-1; 14 bases match TRBD2. The sequencing sample was made of whole blood. The CDR3 here is CASSLEPGLAGEKQFF. The CDR3 nucleotides read TGTGCCAGCAGCCTCGAACCGGGACTAGCGGGAGAGAAGCAGTTCTTC.